These 18 T cell receptor beta chains originate from one sample sequenced in a study of blood T cell repertoires in COVID-19 (dated by TCRdb to about 2020). The method was the immunoSEQ multiplex PCR assay. Here the immuneACCESS table is served through TCRdb, limited to in-frame sequences with V and J called. Missing clones are a known gap in these copies; in checked studies unresolved V genes cover under half, and the rest lacks a known reason. The sample profile shows 75,000 to 85,000 clones; around 88% of them were found once. Roughly a sixth of the sample lies in the top ten. The sequenced material came from peripheral blood. These receptors all stem from a human donor in a cohort sampled during active COVID-19.

The rearrangement links TRBV9 to TRBJ2-3; 8 bases are shared with TRBD2. The CDR3 is 16 amino acids. The germline V gene has CDR1 SGDLS and CDR2 YYNGEE. The V segment lost 0 bases and the J segment 2 bases; nucleotides outside the gene matches: 5. CDR3 amino acids: CASSVEAGAITDTQYF. The CDR3 DNA reads TGTGCCAGCAGCGTAGAAGCGGGGGCGATCACAGATACGCAGTATTTT.

The chain combines TRBV5-6 with TRBJ1-3; 7 bases map to TRBD1. The CDR3 is 15 amino acids. Per the germline V gene, CDR1 is SGHDT and CDR2 is YYEEEE. J lost 2 bases, V lost 5 bases, and 7 bases had no gene match. The CDR3: CASSSLDRAGNTIYF. The DNA of the CDR3 is TGTGCCAGCAGTTCTTTAGACAGGGCTGGAAACACCATATATTTT.

V gene TRBV18 combines with J gene TRBJ2-5; D is possibly TRBD1 (5 bases). Trimming stripped 0 bases from V and 0 bases from J, with 8 bases between. CDR3 length: 15 residues. Germline CDR1 is KGHSH and CDR2 is LQKENI. The CDR3 reads CASSPPTANQETQYF. CDR3 DNA: TGTGCCAGCTCACCACCGACAGCGAACCAAGAGACCCAGTACTTC.

The rearrangement joins TRBV25-1 to TRBJ2-7, with D possibly TRBD1 on 5 matching bases. The CDR3 consists of 12 residues. Trimming took 7 bases from V and 3 from J, leaving 10 bases between them. Germline lookup yields CDR1 MGHDK and CDR2 SYGVNS. DNA of the CDR3: TGTGCCAGCATGAAGGGGAACTACGAGCAGTACTTC. Translated, it gives CASMKGNYEQYF.

This clone has a single count. This chain links TRBV30 with TRBJ2-1; 12 nucleotides agree with TRBD1. This CDR3 comprises 15 residues. The germline V gene has CDR1 GTSNPN and CDR2 SVGIG (reference sequence). Germline trimming cut 1 base from V and 5 bases from J; bases unmatched to any gene: 3. The DNA for the CDR3 is TGTGCCTGGAGTGCGGGACAGGGGGCCCACAATGAGCAGTTCTTC. Translation gives CAWSAGQGAHNEQFF.

This clone was seen a few times. The chain carries TRBV30 and TRBJ1-2; D may be TRBD1 (5 bases). Germline V gene data show CDR1 as GTSNPN and CDR2 as SVGIG (reference sequence). V was clipped by 0 bases and J by 4 bases, with 9 bases between them. CDR3 size: 13 residues. The CDR3 nucleotides read TGTGCCTGGAGTGTACAGACAGCCTATGGCTACACCTTC. Translation gives CAWSVQTAYGYTF. The full variable domain, completed using reference TRBV30 and TRBJ1-2, is SQTIHQWPATLVQPVGSPLSLECTVEGTSNPNLYWYRQAAGRGLQLLFYSVGIGQISSEVPQNLSASRPQDRQFILSSKKLLLSDSGFYLCAWSVQTAYGYTFGSGTRLTVV.

The chain has TRBV7-9 and TRBJ2-1; TRBD2 is a possible D gene (6 bases). Germline V gene lookup returns CDR1 SEHNR and CDR2 FQNEAQ (reference sequence). V gave up 5 bases and J gave up 5 bases, with 16 bases separating them. This CDR3 has 15 amino acids. The chain's CDR3 is CASSNYRDLDNEQFF. CDR3 bases: TGTGCCAGCAGCAATTACCGGGACTTGGACAATGAGCAGTTCTTC. Based on the CDR3 plus reference TRBV7-9 and TRBJ2-1, the full variable domain is DTGVSQNPRHKITKRGQNVTFRCDPISEHNRLYWYRQTLGQGPEFLTYFQNEAQLEKSRLLSDRFSAERPKGSFSTLEIQRTEQGDSAMYLCASSNYRDLDNEQFFGPGTRLTVL.

The chain links TRBV27 to TRBJ1-5, with 8 nucleotides matching TRBD1. The CDR3 runs 14 residues. Germline CDR1 MNHEY, CDR2 SMNVEV (reference sequence). The V segment lost 5 bases and the J segment 4 bases; nucleotides outside the gene matches: 4. In DNA, the CDR3 is TGTGCCAGCAGTCCGGGACAGGCTAATCAGCCCCAGCATTTT. Amino acids: CASSPGQANQPQHF.

The chain recombines TRBV5-6 with TRBJ2-7, with D perhaps matching TRBD1 (5 bases). The length of the CDR3 is 17 residues. Trimming removed 0 bases at V and 0 bases at J, with 16 bases between. Germline assignment: CDR1 SGHDT and CDR2 YYEEEE. The CDR3: CASSLDDRTPRSYEQYF. The CDR3, as DNA: TGTGCCAGCAGCTTGGACGACAGAACCCCCCGCTCCTACGAGCAGTACTTC.

The CDR3 DNA sequence: TGTGCCTGGAGTGTATCAAACACTGAAGCTTTCTTT. This codes for CAWSVSNTEAFF. The gene calls are TRBV30 and TRBJ1-1; D is unresolved. V dropped 0 bases and J dropped 2 bases, with 4 bases sitting between them. Germline loops: CDR1 GTSNPN, CDR2 SVGIG (reference sequence). The CDR3 extends over 12 amino acids.

The V and J genes are TRBV10-3 and TRBJ2-6; D is unclear. Germline V gene sequence: CDR1 ENHRY, CDR2 SYGVKD. Trimming shortened V by 6 bases and J by 0 bases, and 6 bases separated the two germline ends. This CDR3 has 14 amino acids. The CDR3 spells CAIRGDSGANVLTF. DNA of the CDR3: TGTGCCATCAGAGGAGACTCTGGGGCCAACGTCCTGACTTTC.

The chain recombines TRBV7-2 with TRBJ1-2; possible D gene TRBD1, 5 bases. The germline gives CDR1 SGHTA, CDR2 FQGNSA. The CDR3 totals 15 residues. The V end lost 6 bases, the J end lost 5 bases, and 19 bases lay between the germline ends. CDR3 in amino acids: CASSDVGAGNYGYTF. The CDR3 DNA is TGTGCCAGCAGTGACGTAGGGGCAGGGAATTATGGCTACACCTTC.

The genes are TRBV28 and TRBJ2-1; 7 bases align to TRBD1. J gave up 9 bases and V 8 bases, and 16 bases lay outside the gene matches. CDR1 is MDHEN and CDR2 is SYDVKM in the germline V gene. This CDR3 spans 15 amino acids. The CDR3 spells CASFSPVEGAFEQFF. The CDR3, as DNA: TGTGCCAGCTTCTCCCCGGTTGAGGGGGCGTTTGAGCAGTTCTTC.

The chain combines TRBV5-1 with TRBJ2-1, with TRBD1 as a possible D gene (6 bases). V shed 0 bases and J shed 1 base, with 8 bases lying between them. Per germline, CDR1 SGHRS and CDR2 YFSETQ. The CDR3 contains 15 residues. The DNA of the CDR3 is TGCGCCAGCAGCTTGGAAACAGGGTCCTACAATGAGCAGTTCTTC. Translated, it gives CASSLETGSYNEQFF.

CDR3 residues: CASTSFQGQEQYF. DNA of the CDR3: TGTGCCAGCACCTCATTCCAGGGGCAAGAGCAGTACTTC. The chain combines TRBV12-3 or TRBV12-4 with TRBJ2-7; maybe TRBD1 (6 bases). Trimming cost V 7 bases and J 7 bases, with 17 bases left between them. The CDR3 sequence is 13 residues long.

The chain employs TRBV28 and TRBJ2-7, with D possibly matching TRBD1 (6 bases). CDR3 size: 11 residues. Trimming removed 6 bases from V and 4 bases from J, with 7 bases in between. The germline V gene has CDR1 MDHEN and CDR2 SYDVKM. CDR3 DNA sequence: TGTGCCAGCAGAGGGGGATACGAGCAGTACTTC. Its translation is CASRGGYEQYF.

The chain recombines TRBV29-1 with TRBJ2-1; TRBD2 matches 8 bases. The CDR3 has 13 amino acids. The germline gives CDR1 SQVTM, CDR2 ANQGSEA. V lost 7 bases and J lost 0; bases outside the gene matches: 2. The CDR3 DNA is TGCAGCGCCGGGACTAGCTCCTACAATGAGCAGTTCTTC. This sequence encodes CSAGTSSYNEQFF.

CDR3 DNA: TGTGCCAGCAGTGACGGACAGGGGGGGACCGGGGAGCTGTTTTTT. It specifies CASSDGQGGTGELFF. The chain links TRBV6-1 to TRBJ2-2; 10 bases align to TRBD1. The trim removed 3 bases at V and 5 bases at J, leaving 3 bases unmatched. The CDR3 consists of 15 residues. Germline-derived CDR1 and CDR2 are MNHNS and SASEGT.